This TCR beta chain derives from a study of blood T cells in healthy people across ages. The authors drew approximately 10 milliliters of peripheral blood from each donor. The ends lost 3 bases at V and 6 bases at J; junction bases unmatched: 10. Germline assignment: CDR1 DFQATT and CDR2 SNEGSKA (reference sequence). This CDR3 comprises 15 residues. This clonotype has a handful of counts. Its specificity is not known. With a J-beta primer mix and a sample-barcoded 5' primer, a second PCR ran about 7 to 11 cycles. A single record per CDR3 protein comes from TCRdb applying MiXCR to the 5' RACE reads. Among hundreds of thousands of distinct CDR3 sequences listed, more than 40% were seen once. Findings and caveats of the study: As age increased, TCR beta diversity per million T cells fell in a roughly linear fashion.

This chain connects TRBV20-1 to TRBJ2-7; 11 nucleotides align to TRBD1. Sequencing input: blood. This TCR was recovered from a woman aged 55-70 years in good health. CDR3 sequence reads: CSARFLGQGAIEQYF. The CDR3 nucleotides read TGCAGTGCTAGGTTTTTAGGACAGGGGGCGATCGAGCAGTACTTC.